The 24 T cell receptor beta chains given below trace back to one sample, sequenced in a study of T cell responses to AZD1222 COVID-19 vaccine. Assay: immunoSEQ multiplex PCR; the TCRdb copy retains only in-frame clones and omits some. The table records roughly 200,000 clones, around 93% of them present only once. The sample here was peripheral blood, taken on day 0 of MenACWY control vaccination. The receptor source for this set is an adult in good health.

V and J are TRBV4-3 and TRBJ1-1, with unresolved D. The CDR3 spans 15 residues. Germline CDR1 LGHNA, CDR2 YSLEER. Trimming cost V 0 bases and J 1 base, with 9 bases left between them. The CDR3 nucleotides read TGCGCCAGCAGCCAAGATCCACAACCGAACACTGAAGCTTTCTTT. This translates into CASSQDPQPNTEAFF.

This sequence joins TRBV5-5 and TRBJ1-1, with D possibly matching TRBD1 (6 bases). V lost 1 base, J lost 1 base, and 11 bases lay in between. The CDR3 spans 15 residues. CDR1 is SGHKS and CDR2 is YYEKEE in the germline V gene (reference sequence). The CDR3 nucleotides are TGTGCCAGCAGCTTGAGGACAGACACGAACACTGAAGCTTTCTTT. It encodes CASSLRTDTNTEAFF.

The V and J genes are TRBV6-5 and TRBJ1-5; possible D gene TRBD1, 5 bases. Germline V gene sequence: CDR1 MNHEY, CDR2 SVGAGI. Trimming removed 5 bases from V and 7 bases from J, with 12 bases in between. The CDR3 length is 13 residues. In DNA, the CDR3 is TGTGCCAGCAGTCGCGACAGAGTCCAGCCCCAGCATTTT. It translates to CASSRDRVQPQHF.

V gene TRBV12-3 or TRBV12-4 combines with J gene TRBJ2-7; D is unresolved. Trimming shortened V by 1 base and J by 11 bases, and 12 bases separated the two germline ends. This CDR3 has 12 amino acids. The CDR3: CASSLGSRREYF. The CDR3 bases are TGTGCCAGCAGTTTAGGGTCCCGGCGTGAGTACTTC.

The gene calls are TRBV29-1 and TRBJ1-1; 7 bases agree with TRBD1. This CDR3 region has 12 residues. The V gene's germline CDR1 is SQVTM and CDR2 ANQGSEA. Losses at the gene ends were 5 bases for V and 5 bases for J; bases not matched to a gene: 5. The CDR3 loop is CSVQDRWTEAFF. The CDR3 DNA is TGCAGCGTTCAGGACAGGTGGACTGAAGCTTTCTTT.

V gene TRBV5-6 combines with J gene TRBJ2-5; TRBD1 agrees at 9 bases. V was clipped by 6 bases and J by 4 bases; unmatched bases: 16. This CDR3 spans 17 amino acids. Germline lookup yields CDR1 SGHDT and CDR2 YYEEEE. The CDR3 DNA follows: TGTGCCAGCAACGCCGTCGGGTGGGGACAGGGAATAGAGACCCAGTACTTC. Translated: CASNAVGWGQGIETQYF.

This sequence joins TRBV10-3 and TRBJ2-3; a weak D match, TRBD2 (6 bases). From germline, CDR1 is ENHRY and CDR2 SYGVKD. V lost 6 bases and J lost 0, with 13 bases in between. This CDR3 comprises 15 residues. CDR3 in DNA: TGTGCCATCAGCCTGGGGGGTACTAGCACAGATACGCAGTATTTT. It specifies CAISLGGTSTDTQYF.

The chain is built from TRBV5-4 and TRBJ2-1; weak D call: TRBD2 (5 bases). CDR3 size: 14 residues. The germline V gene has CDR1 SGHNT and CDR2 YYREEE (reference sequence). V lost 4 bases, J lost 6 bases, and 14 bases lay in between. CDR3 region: CASSPGLSGNEQFF. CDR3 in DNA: TGTGCCAGCAGCCCCGGACTGTCGGGCAATGAGCAGTTCTTC.

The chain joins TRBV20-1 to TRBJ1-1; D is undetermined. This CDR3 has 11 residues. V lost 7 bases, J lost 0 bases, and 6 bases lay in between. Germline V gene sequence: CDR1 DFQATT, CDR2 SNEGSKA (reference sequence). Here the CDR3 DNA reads TGCAGTGTTAGGTTGAACACTGAAGCTTTCTTT. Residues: CSVRLNTEAFF.

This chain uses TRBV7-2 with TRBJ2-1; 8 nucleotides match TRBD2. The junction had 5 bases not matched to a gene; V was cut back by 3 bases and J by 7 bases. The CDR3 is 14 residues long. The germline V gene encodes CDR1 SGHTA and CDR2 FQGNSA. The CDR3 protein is CASSFPSGGNEQFF. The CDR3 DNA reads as TGTGCCAGCAGCTTTCCGAGCGGGGGTAATGAGCAGTTCTTC.

This CDR3 is CATPGRLKLIEKLFF. Here the CDR3 DNA reads TGTGCCACCCCCGGCAGGTTGAAATTAATCGAAAAACTGTTTTTT. The chain recombines TRBV6-5 with TRBJ1-4; D not resolved. The length of the CDR3 is 15 residues. Trimming took 10 bases from V and 8 from J, leaving 23 bases between them. Looked up from germline, CDR1 is MNHEY and CDR2 is SVGAGI.

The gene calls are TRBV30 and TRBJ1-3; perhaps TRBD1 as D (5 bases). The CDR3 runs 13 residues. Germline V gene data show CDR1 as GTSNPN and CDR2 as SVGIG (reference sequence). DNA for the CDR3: TGTGGTGGGGGGGGAAGACCTGGAAACACCATATATTTT. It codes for CGGGGRPGNTIYF.

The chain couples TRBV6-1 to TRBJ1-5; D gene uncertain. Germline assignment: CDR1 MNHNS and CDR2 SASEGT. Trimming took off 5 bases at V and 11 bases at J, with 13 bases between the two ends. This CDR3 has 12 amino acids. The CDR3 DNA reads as TGTGCCAGCAGTTATCCACGCGGGGCCCAGCATTTT. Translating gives CASSYPRGAQHF.

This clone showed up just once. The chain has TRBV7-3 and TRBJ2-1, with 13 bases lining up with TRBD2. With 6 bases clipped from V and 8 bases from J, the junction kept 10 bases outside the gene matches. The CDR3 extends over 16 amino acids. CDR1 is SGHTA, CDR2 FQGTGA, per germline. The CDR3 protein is CASSRTSGGIGDEQFF. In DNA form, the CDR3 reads TGTGCCAGCAGTCGGACTAGCGGGGGCATTGGAGATGAGCAGTTCTTC.

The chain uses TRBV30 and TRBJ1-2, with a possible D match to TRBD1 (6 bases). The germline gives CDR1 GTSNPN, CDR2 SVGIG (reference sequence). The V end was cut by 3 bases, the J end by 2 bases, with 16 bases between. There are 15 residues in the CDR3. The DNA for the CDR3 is TGTGCCTGGAGCCGCCGGGACATCCCGAACTATGGCTACACCTTC. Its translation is CAWSRRDIPNYGYTF.

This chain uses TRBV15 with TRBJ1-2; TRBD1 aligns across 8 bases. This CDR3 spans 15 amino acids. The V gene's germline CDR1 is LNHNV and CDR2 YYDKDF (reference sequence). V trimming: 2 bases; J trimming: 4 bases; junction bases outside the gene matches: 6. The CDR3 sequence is CATSRKTGAGYGYTF. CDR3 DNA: TGTGCCACCAGCAGAAAGACAGGGGCGGGCTATGGCTACACCTTC.

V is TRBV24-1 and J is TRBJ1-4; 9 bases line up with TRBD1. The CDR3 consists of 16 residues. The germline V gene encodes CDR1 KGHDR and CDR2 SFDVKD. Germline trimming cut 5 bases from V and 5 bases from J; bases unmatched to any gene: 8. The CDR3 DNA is TGTGCCACCAGTGCTTTCCGGGACAGGGCCAATGAAAAACTGTTTTTT. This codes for CATSAFRDRANEKLFF.

CDR3 loop: CASSWTSLNEQFF. CDR3 DNA sequence: TGTGCCAGCAGCTGGACTAGCTTAAATGAGCAGTTCTTC. The V gene is TRBV11-2, the J gene TRBJ2-1; TRBD2 matches at 8 bases. J gave up 7 bases and V 4 bases, and 3 bases lay outside the gene matches. CDR1 is SGHAT, CDR2 FQNNGV, per germline. This CDR3 spans 13 amino acids.

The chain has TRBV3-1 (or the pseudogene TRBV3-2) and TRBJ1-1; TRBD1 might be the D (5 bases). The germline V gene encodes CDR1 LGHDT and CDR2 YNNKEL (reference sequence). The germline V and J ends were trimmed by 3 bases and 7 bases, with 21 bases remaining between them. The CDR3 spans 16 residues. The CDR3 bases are TGTGCCAGCAGCCATGAGGTAGGGGAGCCGTCAATTGAAGCTTTCTTT. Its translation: CASSHEVGEPSIEAFF.

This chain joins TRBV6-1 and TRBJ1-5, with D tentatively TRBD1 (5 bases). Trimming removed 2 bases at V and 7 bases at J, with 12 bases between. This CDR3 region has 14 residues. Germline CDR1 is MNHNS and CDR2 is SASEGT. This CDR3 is CASSEWQGGQPQHF. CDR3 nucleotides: TGTGCCAGCAGTGAATGGCAGGGCGGGCAGCCCCAGCATTTT.

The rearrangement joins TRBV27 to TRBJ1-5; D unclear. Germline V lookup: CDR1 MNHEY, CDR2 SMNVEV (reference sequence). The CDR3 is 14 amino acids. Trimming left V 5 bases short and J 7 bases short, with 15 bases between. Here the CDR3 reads CASSPNLEGQPQHF. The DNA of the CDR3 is TGTGCCAGCAGTCCGAATTTGGAAGGGCAGCCCCAGCATTTT.

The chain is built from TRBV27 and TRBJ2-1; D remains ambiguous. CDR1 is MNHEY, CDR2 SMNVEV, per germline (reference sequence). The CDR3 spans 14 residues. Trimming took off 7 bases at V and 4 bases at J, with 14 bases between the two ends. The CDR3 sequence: CASKFRDGYNEQFF. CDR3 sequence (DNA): TGTGCCAGCAAATTCCGTGACGGATACAATGAGCAGTTCTTC.

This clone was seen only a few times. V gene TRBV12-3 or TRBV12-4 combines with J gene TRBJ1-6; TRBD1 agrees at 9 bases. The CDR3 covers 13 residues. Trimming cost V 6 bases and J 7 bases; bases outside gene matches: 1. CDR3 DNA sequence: TGTGCCAGCAGGGGGACAGGGAATTCACCCCTCCACTTT. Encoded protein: CASRGTGNSPLHF.

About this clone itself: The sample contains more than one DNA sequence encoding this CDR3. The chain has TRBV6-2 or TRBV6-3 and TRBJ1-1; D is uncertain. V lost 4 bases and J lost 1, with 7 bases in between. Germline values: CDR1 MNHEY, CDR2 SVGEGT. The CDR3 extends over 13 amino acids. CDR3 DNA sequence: TGTGCCAGCAGTTCGCGGGGGAACACTGAAGCTTTCTTT. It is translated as CASSSRGNTEAFF.